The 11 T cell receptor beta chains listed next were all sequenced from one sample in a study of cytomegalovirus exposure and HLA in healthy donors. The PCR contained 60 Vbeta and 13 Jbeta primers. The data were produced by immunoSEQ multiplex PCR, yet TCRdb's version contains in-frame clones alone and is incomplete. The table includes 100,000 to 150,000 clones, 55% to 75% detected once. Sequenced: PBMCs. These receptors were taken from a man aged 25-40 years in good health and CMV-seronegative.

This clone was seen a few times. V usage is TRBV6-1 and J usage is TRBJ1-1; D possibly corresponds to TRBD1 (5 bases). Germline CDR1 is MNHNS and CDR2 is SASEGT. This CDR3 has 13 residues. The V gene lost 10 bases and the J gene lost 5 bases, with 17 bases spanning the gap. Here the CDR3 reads CATRRAGMTEAFF. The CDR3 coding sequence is TGTGCCACCAGAAGGGCAGGGATGACTGAAGCTTTCTTT.

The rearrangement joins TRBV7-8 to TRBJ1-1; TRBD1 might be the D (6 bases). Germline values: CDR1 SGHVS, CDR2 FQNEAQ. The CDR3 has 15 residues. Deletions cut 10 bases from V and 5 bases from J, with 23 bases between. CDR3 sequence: CATRYKSTGTTEAFF. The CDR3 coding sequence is TGTGCCACCCGTTATAAATCTACAGGGACGACTGAAGCTTTCTTT.

The CDR3 DNA follows: TGTGCCAGCAGCGGACCACAGGGGGCAGGAGATCAAGAGACCCAGTACTTC. Encoded protein: CASSGPQGAGDQETQYF. J is TRBJ2-5 and V is TRBV9, with 9 positions matching TRBD1. Germline values: CDR1 SGDLS, CDR2 YYNGEE. The CDR3 loop spans 17 amino acids. J was trimmed by 2 bases and V by 3 bases; bases with no gene match: 11.

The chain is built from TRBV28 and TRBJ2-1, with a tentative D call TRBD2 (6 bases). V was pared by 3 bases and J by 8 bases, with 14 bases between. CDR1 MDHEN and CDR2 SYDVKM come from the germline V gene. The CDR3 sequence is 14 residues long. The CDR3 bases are TGTGCCAGCAGTTTTTATCGGGGGTACGATGAGCAGTTCTTC. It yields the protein CASSFYRGYDEQFF.

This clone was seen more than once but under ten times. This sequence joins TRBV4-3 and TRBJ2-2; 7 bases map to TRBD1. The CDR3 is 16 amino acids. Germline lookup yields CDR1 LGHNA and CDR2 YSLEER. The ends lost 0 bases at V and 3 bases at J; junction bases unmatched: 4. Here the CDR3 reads CASSQDRTGYTGELFF. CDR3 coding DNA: TGCGCCAGCAGCCAAGATAGGACAGGCTACACCGGGGAGCTGTTTTTT.

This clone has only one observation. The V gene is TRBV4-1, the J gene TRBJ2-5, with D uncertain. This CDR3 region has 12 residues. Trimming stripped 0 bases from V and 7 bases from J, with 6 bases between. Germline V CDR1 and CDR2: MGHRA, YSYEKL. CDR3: CASSQEGVTQYF. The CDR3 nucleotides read TGCGCCAGCAGCCAAGAGGGCGTGACCCAGTACTTC.

The CDR3 sequence is CASSPMGRGDNEQFF. CDR3 bases: TGTGCCAGCAGTCCAATGGGCAGGGGGGACAATGAGCAGTTCTTC. The chain has TRBV28 and TRBJ2-1; D is perhaps TRBD1 (7 bases). Deletions cut 5 bases from V and 5 bases from J, with 16 bases between. The CDR3 contains 15 residues. Germline V gene sequence: CDR1 MDHEN, CDR2 SYDVKM. The full variable domain, completed using reference TRBV28 and TRBJ2-1, is DVKVTQSSRYLVKRTGEKVFLECVQDMDHENMFWYRQDPGLGLRLIYFSYDVKMKEKGDIPEGYSVSREKKERFSLILESASTNQTSMYLCASSPMGRGDNEQFFGPGTRLTVL.

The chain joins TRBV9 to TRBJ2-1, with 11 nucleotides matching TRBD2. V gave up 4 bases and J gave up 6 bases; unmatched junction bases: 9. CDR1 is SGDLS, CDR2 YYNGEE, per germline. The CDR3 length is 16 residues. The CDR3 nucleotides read TGTGCCAGCAGCCTTCCGACTAGCGGGGTGCGCAATGAGCAGTTCTTC. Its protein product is CASSLPTSGVRNEQFF.

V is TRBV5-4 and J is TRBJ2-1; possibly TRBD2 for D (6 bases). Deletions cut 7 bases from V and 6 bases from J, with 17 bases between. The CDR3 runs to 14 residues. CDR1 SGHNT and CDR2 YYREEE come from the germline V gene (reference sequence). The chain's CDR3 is CASSPGEVGNEQFF. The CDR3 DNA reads TGTGCCAGCTCCCCTGGGGAGGTTGGCAATGAGCAGTTCTTC.

As DNA, the CDR3 is TGTGCCAGCAGCTTGCTGGCCGGACTAGCGGCTTCTAGCACAGATACGCAGTATTTT. Translated, it gives CASSLLAGLAASSTDTQYF. The chain has TRBV5-6 and TRBJ2-3; TRBD2 matches 10 bases. The V gene's germline CDR1 is SGHDT and CDR2 YYEEEE. CDR3 length: 19 amino acids. With 1 base clipped from V and 0 bases from J, the junction kept 11 bases outside the gene matches.

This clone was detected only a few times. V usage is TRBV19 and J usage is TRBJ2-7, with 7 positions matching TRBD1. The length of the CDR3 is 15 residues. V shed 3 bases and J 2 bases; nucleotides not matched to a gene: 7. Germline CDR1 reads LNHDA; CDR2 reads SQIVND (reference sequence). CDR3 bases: TGTGCCAGTAGTATCCGGCCAGGGGGAACCTACGAGCAGTACTTC. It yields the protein CASSIRPGGTYEQYF.